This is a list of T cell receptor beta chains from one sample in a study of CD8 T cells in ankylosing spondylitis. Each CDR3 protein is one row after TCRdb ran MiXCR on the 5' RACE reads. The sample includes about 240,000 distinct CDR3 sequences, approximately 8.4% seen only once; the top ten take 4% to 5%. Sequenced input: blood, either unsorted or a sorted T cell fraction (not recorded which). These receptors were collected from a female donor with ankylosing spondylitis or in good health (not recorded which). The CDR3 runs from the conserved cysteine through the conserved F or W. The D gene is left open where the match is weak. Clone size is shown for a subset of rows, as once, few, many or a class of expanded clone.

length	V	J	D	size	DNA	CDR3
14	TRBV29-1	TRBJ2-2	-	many	TGCAGCGTTGAGGGACCGACGAACACCGGGGAGCTGTTTTTT	CSVEGPTNTGELFF
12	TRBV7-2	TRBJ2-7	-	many	TGTGCCAGCAGCCTACCCGGTGGGCAGCAGTACTTC	CASSLPGGQQYF
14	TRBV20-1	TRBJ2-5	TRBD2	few	TGCAGTGGATCAGCGGGAGGGCCGGGGGAGACCCAGTACTTC	CSGSAGGPGETQYF
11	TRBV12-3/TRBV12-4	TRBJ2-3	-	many	TGTGCCAGCAGTGATTCAGATACGCAGTATTTT	CASSDSDTQYF
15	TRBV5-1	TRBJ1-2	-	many	TGCGCCAGCAGGGAAAGGAATTCCCCTAACTATGGCTACACCTTC	CASRERNSPNYGYTF
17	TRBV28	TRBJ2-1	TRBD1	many	TGTGCCAGCAGCCCCCTCCCCACAGGGGGCGCCTTGGGTGAGCAGTTCTTC	CASSPLPTGGALGEQFF
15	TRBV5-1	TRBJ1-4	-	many	TGCGCCAGCAGCTCGCATCTTGCAACTAATGAAAAACTGTTTTTT	CASSSHLATNEKLFF
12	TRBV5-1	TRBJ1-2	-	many	TGCGCCAGCAGCATGGACGGATGGAGCTACACCTTC	CASSMDGWSYTF
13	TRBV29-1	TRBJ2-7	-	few	TGCAGCGTTGAGGCCAGCGGCCCCTACGAGCAGTACTTC	CSVEASGPYEQYF
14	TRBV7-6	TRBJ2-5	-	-	TGTACCAGCAGCCCCACCCGGACCCAAGAGACCCAGTACTTC	CTSSPTRTQETQYF
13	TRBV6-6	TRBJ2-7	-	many	TGTGCCAGCAGTTACCGGGACATCTACGAGCAGTACTTC	CASSYRDIYEQYF
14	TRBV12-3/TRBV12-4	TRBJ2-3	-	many	TGTGCCAGCAGTTTCCGGGCCGACACAGATACGCAGTATTTT	CASSFRADTDTQYF
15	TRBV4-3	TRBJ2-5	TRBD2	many	TGCGCCAGCAGCCAAGATTTAGCGGGAGGGAAGACCCAGTACTTC	CASSQDLAGGKTQYF
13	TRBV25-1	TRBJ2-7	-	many	TGTGCCAGCAGTGAAGGCTGGGCCTACGAGCAGTACTTC	CASSEGWAYEQYF
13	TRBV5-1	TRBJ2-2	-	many	TGCGCCAGCGGATCAGGGGCCACCGGGGAGCTGTTTTTT	CASGSGATGELFF
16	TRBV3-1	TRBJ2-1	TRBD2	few	TGTGCCAGCAGCCAAGCTCTAGCGGGAGTGGAGTATGAGCAGTTCTTC	CASSQALAGVEYEQFF
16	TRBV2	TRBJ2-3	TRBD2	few	TGTGCCAGCGGGACTAGCGGGAGTCGGGGCACAGATACGCAGTATTTT	CASGTSGSRGTDTQYF
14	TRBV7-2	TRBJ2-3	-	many	TGTGCCAGCAGCTTGGGGGGCTGGAAAGATACGCAGTATTTT	CASSLGGWKDTQYF
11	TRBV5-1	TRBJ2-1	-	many	TGCGCCAGCAGACTTCGTGATGAGCAGTTCTTC	CASRLRDEQFF
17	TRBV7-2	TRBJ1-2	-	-	TGTGCCAGCAGCTTTTCCCCCGGGGCGGGCGCCCCATATGGCTACACCTTC	CASSFSPGAGAPYGYTF
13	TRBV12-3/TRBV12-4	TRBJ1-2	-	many	TGTGCCAGCAGTCCCGGACAGCTCTATGGCTACACCTTC	CASSPGQLYGYTF
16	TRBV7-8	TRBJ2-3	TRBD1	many	TGTGCCAGCAGCGTGACAGGGGCCGGCTCTTCAGATACGCAGTATTTT	CASSVTGAGSSDTQYF
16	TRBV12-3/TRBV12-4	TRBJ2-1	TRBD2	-	TGTGCCAGCAGTTTAGAGGCGGGAGGCTCGAAGAATGAGCAGTTCTTC	CASSLEAGGSKNEQFF
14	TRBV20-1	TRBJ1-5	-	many	TGCAGTGCTACTATACCCGGGGATAATCAGCCCCAGCATTTT	CSATIPGDNQPQHF
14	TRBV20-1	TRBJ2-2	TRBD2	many	TGCAGTGCTCGACGGACTAGAGAAACCGGGGAGCTGTTTTTT	CSARRTRETGELFF
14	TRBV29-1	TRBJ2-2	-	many	TGCAGCGTTGAGCGCCGGGACGTGGCGGGGGAGCTGTTTTTT	CSVERRDVAGELFF
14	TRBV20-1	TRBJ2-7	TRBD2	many	TGCAGTGCTTTGAAAGGACTAGCGGTATACGAGCAGTACTTC	CSALKGLAVYEQYF
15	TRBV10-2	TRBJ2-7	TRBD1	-	TGCGCCAGCAGTGAGCGGCACAGGGGAACCTACGAGCAGTACTTC	CASSERHRGTYEQYF
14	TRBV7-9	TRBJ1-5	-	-	TGTGCCAGCAGCTTTGGGGGAGACGGTCAGCCCCAGCATTTT	CASSFGGDGQPQHF
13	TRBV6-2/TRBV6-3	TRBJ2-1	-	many	TGTGCCAGCAATTCCTTCGAGTACAATGAGCAGTTCTTC	CASNSFEYNEQFF
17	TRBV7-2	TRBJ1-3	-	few	TGTGCCAGCAGCTTAGCCCCCGGGGGGCCCTCTGGAAACACCATATATTTT	CASSLAPGGPSGNTIYF
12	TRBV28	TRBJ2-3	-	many	TGTGCCAGCAGTCCGACTAGGAGGACGCAGTATTTT	CASSPTRRTQYF
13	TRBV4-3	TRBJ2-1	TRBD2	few	TGCGCCAGCGGGGGAGGGAGAATGAATGAGCAGTTCTTC	CASGGGRMNEQFF
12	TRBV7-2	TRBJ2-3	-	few	TGTGCCAGCAGCCCCACCCGGGATACGCAGTATTTT	CASSPTRDTQYF
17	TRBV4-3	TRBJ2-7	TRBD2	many	TGCGCCAGCAGCCAAGAGTGGTCTAGCGGCCAACCGGGGGAGCAGTACTTC	CASSQEWSSGQPGEQYF
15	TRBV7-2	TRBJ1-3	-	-	TGTGCCAGCAGCCCGGCCGGGACACTGGGAAACACCATATATTTT	CASSPAGTLGNTIYF
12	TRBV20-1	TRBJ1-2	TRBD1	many	TGCAGTGCCTCCGGACAGGGCTATGGCTACACCTTC	CSASGQGYGYTF
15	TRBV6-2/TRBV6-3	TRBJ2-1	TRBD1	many	TGTGCCAGCAGCAAGGGACAGATACCCTACAATGAGCAGTTCTTC	CASSKGQIPYNEQFF
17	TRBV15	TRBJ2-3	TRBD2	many	TGTGCCACCAGCGTGACTAGCGGGAGCCCTCTCACAGATACGCAGTATTTT	CATSVTSGSPLTDTQYF
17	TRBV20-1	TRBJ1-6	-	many	TGCAGTGCTAAGAACCGGGCCGGGGGGAAGTATAATTCACCCCTCCACTTT	CSAKNRAGGKYNSPLHF
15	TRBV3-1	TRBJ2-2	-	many	TGTGCCAGCAGCCGCACGGGACAAACTACCGGGGAGCTGTTTTTT	CASSRTGQTTGELFF
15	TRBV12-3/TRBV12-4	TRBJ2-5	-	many	TGTGCCAGCAGTTCCTCAACTACACCCCAAGAGACCCAGTACTTC	CASSSSTTPQETQYF
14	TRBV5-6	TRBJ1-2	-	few	TGTGCCAGCAGCTTCCGGGGCGCGGACTATGGCTACACCTTC	CASSFRGADYGYTF